This section outlines one T cell receptor (beta chain) sequence together with its context. This entry comes from a study of blood T cell repertoires in COVID-19. Overall study context: Material from acute and convalescent COVID-19 was sourced from the United States, Italy and Spain. The analysed material was cDNA or gDNA that came from T cells, B-cell-depleted T cells, or PBMCs.

The authors' processing: Estimation of nucleated cell counts relied on the amplification of reference gene primers. Produced via immunoSEQ multiplex PCR; TCRdb's table is partial and in-frame only. V and J calls and clone size are as listed in that table; D and trimming were resolved from the DNA. The sample holds 300,000 to 350,000 clones, about nine tenths seen once. The sequenced sample was peripheral blood. The clonotype was recovered from a man aged 18 to 29 with active or convalescent COVID-19.

The CDR3 DNA reads as TGTGCCACCAGTGATCCCCGGACAGGAGACGGCTACACCTTC. Translating it yields CATSDPRTGDGYTF. The chain uses TRBV24-1 and TRBJ1-2, with 7 nucleotides matching TRBD1. With V trimmed by 3 bases and J by 8 bases, 8 bases remained unmatched. CDR3 length: 14 amino acids. CDR1 and CDR2 from the germline V gene are KGHDR and SFDVKD.